Listed here are 20 T cell receptor beta chains from one sample, sequenced in a study of T cells in Graves' hyperthyroidism and ophthalmopathy (dated by TCRdb to the late 2010s). The library was generated by multiplex PCR. The listed sequencing device is Illumina HiSeq 2000. The TCR beta CDR3 regions were amplified from RNA transcripts. For the first round of RT-PCR on the TCR CDR3, the HTBI primer set was used together with the Qiagen OneStep RT-PCR kit. TCRdb's own reprocessing of the public reads used fastp at Q25 and MiXCR and kept productive beta chains. Every entry covers one CDR3 protein and lists the most common genes and DNA from its rows. Across this sample there are around 620,000 distinct CDR3 sequences, with approximately 44% seen only once. The top ten clonotypes cover around 20% of the sample. What was sequenced was peripheral blood or thyroid tissue (not recorded which). These receptors were collected from an adult woman with Graves' disease, either hyperthyroidism or ophthalmopathy (not recorded which).

CDR3 protein: CASSHGQGNSPLHF. CDR3 sequence (DNA): TGTGCCAGCAGCCATGGACAGGGTAATTCACCCCTCCACTTT. This sequence joins TRBV9 and TRBJ1-6; 8 nucleotides agree with TRBD1. This CDR3 is built from 14 residues. Germline assignment: CDR1 SGDLS and CDR2 YYNGEE. Losses at the gene ends were 4 bases for V and 6 bases for J; bases not matched to a gene: 3.

The rearrangement joins TRBV10-2 to TRBJ2-7, with D perhaps TRBD1 (5 bases). The V end was cut by 4 bases, the J end by 3 bases, with 10 bases between. The CDR3 has 13 amino acids. Germline CDR1 is WSHSY and CDR2 is SAAADI. CDR3 bases: TGCGCCAGCAGTGGCGGCAGGGACTACGAGCAGTACTTC. As protein: CASSGGRDYEQYF.

This clonotype was found many times. A read error is possible here, since a much larger clone lies one base away. The rearrangement uses TRBV2 and TRBJ1-5; D is unresolved. The CDR3 has 12 residues. Trimming took off 4 bases at V and 9 bases at J, with 10 bases between the two ends. The germline V gene has CDR1 SNHLY and CDR2 FYNNEI. CDR3 sequence: CASSGQYRPQHF. The CDR3 DNA reads TGTGCCAGCAGTGGGCAGTACCGGCCCCAGCATTTT.

Comment on this clonotype: Since a much larger clone is just one base distant, this may be a read error. The chain employs TRBV7-9 and TRBJ1-1; TRBD1 might be the D (6 bases). The CDR3 loop spans 19 amino acids. Germline CDR1 reads SEHNR; CDR2 reads FQNEAQ (reference sequence). The CDR3 DNA sequence: TGTGCCAGCAGCGAAAGGGGGGGGGGACTGGTTAAGCTGAACGCTGAAGCTTTCTTT. Translated, it gives CASSERGGGLVKLNAEAFF.

A single count supports this clonotype. The chain is built from TRBV7-6 and TRBJ2-5; D gene ambiguous. CDR1 and CDR2 (germline): SGHVS, FNYEAQ. The CDR3 runs to 13 residues. Trimming shortened V by 4 bases and J by 5 bases, and 11 bases separated the two germline ends. DNA of the CDR3: TGTGCCAGCAGCTGGAGTCTGGGGGAGACCCAGTACTTC. Residues: CASSWSLGETQYF.

This chain uses TRBV6-4 with TRBJ1-3; 7 nucleotides align to TRBD1. Losses at the gene ends were 6 bases for V and 8 bases for J; bases not matched to a gene: 16. Germline V lookup: CDR1 MRHNA, CDR2 SNTAGT. This CDR3 is 16 amino acids long. The CDR3 protein is CASSDTGADYGYTIYF. CDR3 in DNA: TGTGCCAGCAGCGACACAGGGGCTGACTATGGCTACACCATATATTTT.

This clonotype appeared many times. The V call is TRBV11-2, the J call TRBJ2-5, with a possible D match to TRBD2 (7 bases). Germline CDR1 and CDR2: SGHAT and FQNNGV. V lost 5 bases and J 4 bases, leaving 26 bases between the germline ends. The CDR3 is 18 amino acids. CDR3 protein: CASSDPNHREGWGETQYF. The CDR3 DNA reads as TGTGCCAGCAGCGATCCGAACCACAGGGAGGGTTGGGGAGAGACCCAGTACTTC.

This clonotype occurred many times. This sequence joins TRBV6-5 and TRBJ1-5; the match to TRBD1 covers 10 bases. Looked up from germline, CDR1 is MNHEY and CDR2 is SVGAGI. The CDR3 has 14 amino acids. The V segment lost 10 bases and the J segment 5 bases; nucleotides outside the gene matches: 8. DNA for the CDR3: TGTGCCACCACGGGACAGGGGTCGTATCAGCCCCAGCATTTT. Translating gives CATTGQGSYQPQHF.

J is TRBJ1-5 and V is TRBV10-3; possibly TRBD1 for D (6 bases). The CDR3 length is 18 residues. Germline assignment: CDR1 ENHRY and CDR2 SYGVKD. Trimming stripped 0 bases from V and 3 bases from J, with 18 bases between. CDR3 region: CAISESVVSGAYNQPQHF. The DNA of the CDR3 is TGTGCCATCAGTGAGTCGGTTGTTTCGGGGGCCTACAATCAGCCCCAGCATTTT.

The V call is TRBV7-8, the J call TRBJ1-4; D not resolved. The V and J ends lost 4 bases and 7 bases respectively, with 10 bases between them. The length of the CDR3 is 13 residues. Per the germline V gene, CDR1 is SGHVS and CDR2 is FQNEAQ. The CDR3 DNA reads as TGTGCCAGCAGCTCCAAGGGATTTGAAAAACTGTTTTTT. This translates into CASSSKGFEKLFF.

The DNA of the CDR3 is TGCAGTGCCCAAGACAAGACCCAGTACTTC. This gives the protein CSAQDKTQYF. V is TRBV20-1 and J is TRBJ2-5; no definite D call. Trimming removed 6 bases at V and 6 bases at J, with 8 bases between. The CDR3 extends over 10 amino acids. Germline values: CDR1 DFQATT, CDR2 SNEGSKA (reference sequence).

This clonotype was seen repeatedly, ten times or more. This rearrangement joins TRBV2 to TRBJ2-5, with D possibly being TRBD2 (5 bases). The ends were cut back, 1 base at V and 2 bases at J, with 5 bases in the middle. This CDR3 contains 13 residues. Germline values: CDR1 SNHLY, CDR2 FYNNEI. CDR3 DNA sequence: TGTGCCAGCAGTGAAGGGAGGCAAGAGACCCAGTACTTC. It translates to CASSEGRQETQYF.

This clonotype has at least ten counts. The chain couples TRBV24-1 to TRBJ2-5, with D perhaps matching TRBD1 (6 bases). The CDR3 sequence is 15 residues long. The V gene's germline CDR1 is KGHDR and CDR2 SFDVKD. Between the trimmed V and J ends, which lost 3 bases and 6 bases, there was a span of 16 bases. CDR3 coding DNA: TGTGCCACCAGTGATCCTAACAGGGATATGAAGACCCAGTACTTC. This codes for CATSDPNRDMKTQYF.

This clonotype was counted only a few times. In nucleotides, the CDR3 is TGTGCCAGCTCACCCGCCCGACAGAGAGGAGTCGGGGAGACCCAGTACTTC. Amino acid sequence: CASSPARQRGVGETQYF. The chain employs TRBV18 and TRBJ2-5; D possibly corresponds to TRBD1 (5 bases). This CDR3 has 17 amino acids. CDR1 is KGHSH and CDR2 is LQKENI in the germline V gene. V lost 3 bases and J 5 bases, leaving 22 bases between the germline ends.

Comment on this clonotype: One junction end does not reproduce the germline sequence, and a read error may be involved. V usage is TRBV5-5 and J usage is TRBJ1-5, with a possible D match to TRBD1 (6 bases). The CDR3 is 15 amino acids. Germline V gene data show CDR1 as SGHKS and CDR2 as YYEKEE (reference sequence). CDR3 sequence reads: CASSQQTGKGQPQHF. The DNA for the CDR3 is TGCGCCAGCAGCCAACAGACAGGAAAGGGCCAGCCCCAGCATTTT.

Concerning this clonotype: This may be a read error, as it is one base from a much larger clone. CDR3 DNA sequence: TGTGCCAGCAGCCTTCAGGGGGCGGTGGAGACCCAGTACTTC. The encoded protein is CASSLQGAVETQYF. The chain is built from TRBV7-9 and TRBJ2-5; 8 nucleotides align to TRBD1. The CDR3 extends over 14 amino acids. V lost 5 bases, J lost 5 bases, and 7 bases stayed unmatched. Germline V gene sequence: CDR1 SEHNR, CDR2 FQNEAQ (reference sequence).

The rearrangement uses TRBV25-1 and TRBJ2-5; 11 bases match TRBD2. Germline lookup yields CDR1 MGHDK and CDR2 SYGVNS. This CDR3 is built from 15 residues. V gave up 6 bases and J gave up 2 bases; unmatched junction bases: 5. The CDR3 region has the DNA TGTGCCAGCAGGGGAGTAGCGGGAGGGCAAGAGACCCAGTACTTC. Protein product: CASRGVAGGQETQYF.

The J gene is TRBJ1-1, the V gene TRBV25-1, with D unresolved. The V gene lost 6 bases and the J gene lost 10 bases, with 9 bases spanning the gap. Germline assignment: CDR1 MGHDK and CDR2 SYGVNS. CDR3 length: 10 residues. CDR3 in DNA: TGTGCCAGCAGCCTCCCCGGAGCTTTCTTT. Translation gives CASSLPGAFF.

Points on this clonotype: A much more abundant neighbour one base away suggests this may be a read error. This likely comes from a read error, as the CDR3 has no conserved phenylalanine or tryptophan at its end. The gene calls are TRBV5-6 and TRBJ1-1; D is ambiguous. The CDR3 spans 14 residues. The V gene lost 1 base and the J gene lost 7 bases, with 14 bases spanning the gap. CDR1 and CDR2 (germline): SGHDT, YYEEEE. CDR3 protein: CASSLLGPRSEAFL. CDR3 nucleotide sequence: TGTGCCAGCAGCTTGCTAGGGCCCCGGAGTGAAGCTTTCCTT.

J is TRBJ2-5 and V is TRBV7-8, with D maybe TRBD1 (6 bases). The end of the DNA is better explained by TRBJ2-1, so the J call may be wrong. The CDR3 contains 15 residues. CDR1 is SGHVS and CDR2 is FQNEAQ in the germline V gene. DNA for the CDR3: TGTGCCAGCAGCTTAATGTCAGGGGCTTACAATGAGCAGTTCTTC. Translating gives CASSLMSGAYNEQFF.